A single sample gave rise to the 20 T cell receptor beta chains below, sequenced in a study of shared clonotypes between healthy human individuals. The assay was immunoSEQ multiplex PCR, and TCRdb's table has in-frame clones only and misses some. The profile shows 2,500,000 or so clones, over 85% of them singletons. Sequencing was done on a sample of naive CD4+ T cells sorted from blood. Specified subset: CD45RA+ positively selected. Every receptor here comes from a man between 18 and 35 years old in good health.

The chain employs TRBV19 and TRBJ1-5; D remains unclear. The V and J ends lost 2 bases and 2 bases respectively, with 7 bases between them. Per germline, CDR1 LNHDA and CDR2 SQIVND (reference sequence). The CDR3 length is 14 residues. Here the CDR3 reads CASSIRNGNQPQHF. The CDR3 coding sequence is TGTGCCAGTAGTATACGGAATGGCAATCAGCCCCAGCATTTT.

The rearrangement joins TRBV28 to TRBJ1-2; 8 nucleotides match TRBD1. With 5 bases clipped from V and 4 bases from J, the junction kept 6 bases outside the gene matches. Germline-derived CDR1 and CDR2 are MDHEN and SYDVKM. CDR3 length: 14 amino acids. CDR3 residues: CASSADRVGYGYTF. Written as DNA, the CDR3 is TGTGCCAGCAGTGCGGACAGGGTCGGCTATGGCTACACCTTC.

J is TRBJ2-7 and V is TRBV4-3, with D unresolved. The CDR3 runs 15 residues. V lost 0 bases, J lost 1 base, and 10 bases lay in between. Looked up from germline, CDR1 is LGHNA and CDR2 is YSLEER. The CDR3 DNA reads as TGCGCCAGCAGCCAAGAAGCCGTTCAGTCCTACGAGCAGTACTTC. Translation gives CASSQEAVQSYEQYF.

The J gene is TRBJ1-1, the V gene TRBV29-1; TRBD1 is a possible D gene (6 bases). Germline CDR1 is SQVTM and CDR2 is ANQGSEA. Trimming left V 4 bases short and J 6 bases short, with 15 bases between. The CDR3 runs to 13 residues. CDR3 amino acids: CSVVRGGDPEAFF. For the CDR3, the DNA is TGCAGCGTTGTTCGAGGGGGGGATCCTGAAGCTTTCTTT.

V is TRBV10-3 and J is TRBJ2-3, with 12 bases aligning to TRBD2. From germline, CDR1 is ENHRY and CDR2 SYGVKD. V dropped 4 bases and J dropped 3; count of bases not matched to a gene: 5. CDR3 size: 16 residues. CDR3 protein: CAISAQTSGRTDTQYF. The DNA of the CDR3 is TGTGCCATCAGTGCACAGACTAGCGGGAGAACAGATACGCAGTATTTT.

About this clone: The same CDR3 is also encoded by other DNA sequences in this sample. CDR3 nucleotide sequence: TGTGCCAGCAGCCCAGGACAGGACTCTGGAAACACCATATATTTT. This codes for CASSPGQDSGNTIYF. J is TRBJ1-3 and V is TRBV9; 7 bases align to TRBD1. The germline V gene has CDR1 SGDLS and CDR2 YYNGEE. The V and J ends lost 4 bases and 0 bases, in that order; junction bases with no gene match: 4. CDR3 length equals 15 residues.

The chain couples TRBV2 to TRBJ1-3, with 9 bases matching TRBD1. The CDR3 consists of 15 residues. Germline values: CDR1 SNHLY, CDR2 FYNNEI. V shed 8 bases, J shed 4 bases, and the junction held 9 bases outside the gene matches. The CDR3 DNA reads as TGTGCCAGCGGCTTTCCGGGACAGGGAGGAAACACCATATATTTT. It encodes CASGFPGQGGNTIYF.

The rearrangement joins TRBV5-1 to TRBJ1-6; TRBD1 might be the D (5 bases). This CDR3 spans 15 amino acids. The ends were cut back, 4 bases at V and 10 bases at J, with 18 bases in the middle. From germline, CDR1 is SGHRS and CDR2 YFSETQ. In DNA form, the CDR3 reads TGCGCCAGCAGCCAAAGGGGACCGGATGACTCACCCCTCCACTTT. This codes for CASSQRGPDDSPLHF.

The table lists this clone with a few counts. The CDR3: CAIRQGADGYTF. The CDR3 DNA sequence: TGTGCCATCAGACAGGGGGCGGATGGCTACACCTTC. The chain joins TRBV10-3 to TRBJ1-2, with 9 bases identical to TRBD1. The CDR3 has 12 residues. Germline lookup yields CDR1 ENHRY and CDR2 SYGVKD. The junction had 2 bases not matched to a gene; V was cut back by 6 bases and J by 6 bases.

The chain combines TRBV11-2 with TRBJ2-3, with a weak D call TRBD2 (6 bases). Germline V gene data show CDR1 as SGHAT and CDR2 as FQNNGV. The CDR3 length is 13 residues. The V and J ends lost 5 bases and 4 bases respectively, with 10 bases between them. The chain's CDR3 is CASSARLADTQYF. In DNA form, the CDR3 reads TGTGCCAGCAGCGCCAGACTAGCAGATACGCAGTATTTT.

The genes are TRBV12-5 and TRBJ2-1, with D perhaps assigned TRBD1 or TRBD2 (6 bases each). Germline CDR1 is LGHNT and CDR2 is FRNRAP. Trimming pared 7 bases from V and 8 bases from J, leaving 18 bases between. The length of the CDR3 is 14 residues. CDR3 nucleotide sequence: TGTGCTAGTGCTCTGGGACAACCGGGGGATGAGCAGTTCTTC. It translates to CASALGQPGDEQFF. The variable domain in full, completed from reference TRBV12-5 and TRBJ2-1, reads DARVTQTPRHKVTEMGQEVTMRCQPILGHNTVFWYRQTMMQGLELLAYFRNRAPLDDSGMPKDRFSAEMPDATLATLKIQPSEPRDSAVYFCASALGQPGDEQFFGPGTRLTVL.

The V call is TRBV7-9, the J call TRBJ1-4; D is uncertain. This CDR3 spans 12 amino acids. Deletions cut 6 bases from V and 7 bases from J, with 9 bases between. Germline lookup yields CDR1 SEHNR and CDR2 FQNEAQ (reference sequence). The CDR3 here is CASSFPSEKLFF. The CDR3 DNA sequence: TGTGCCAGCAGTTTCCCTAGTGAAAAACTGTTTTTT.

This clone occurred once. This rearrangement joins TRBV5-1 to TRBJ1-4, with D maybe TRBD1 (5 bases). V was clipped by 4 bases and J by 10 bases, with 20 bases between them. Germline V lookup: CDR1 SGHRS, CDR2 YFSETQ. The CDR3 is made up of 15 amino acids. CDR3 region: CASSPVGQGVGKLFF. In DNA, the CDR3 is TGCGCCAGCAGCCCCGTTGGGCAGGGAGTTGGAAAACTGTTTTTT.

CDR3 nucleotide sequence: TGTGCCAGCAGCCAAGTGGGGACAGCCTATAATTCACCCCTCCACTTT. Translating gives CASSQVGTAYNSPLHF. The gene calls are TRBV4-2 and TRBJ1-6; 7 bases fit TRBD1. The CDR3 is 16 residues long. The V and J ends lost 1 base and 2 bases, in that order; junction bases with no gene match: 2. CDR1 and CDR2 (germline): LGHNA, YNFKEQ.

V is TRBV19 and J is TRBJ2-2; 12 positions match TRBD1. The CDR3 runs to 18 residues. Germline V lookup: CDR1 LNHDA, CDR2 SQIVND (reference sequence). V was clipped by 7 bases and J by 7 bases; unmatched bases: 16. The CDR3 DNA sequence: TGTGCCAGTACCTCCGGCCCGGGACAGGGGGCAATAGGCGGGGAGCTGTTTTTT. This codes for CASTSGPGQGAIGGELFF.

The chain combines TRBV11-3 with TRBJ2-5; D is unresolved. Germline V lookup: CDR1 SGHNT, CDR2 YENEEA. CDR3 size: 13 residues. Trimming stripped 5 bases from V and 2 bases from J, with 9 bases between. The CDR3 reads CASSQMGQETQYF. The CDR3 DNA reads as TGTGCCAGCAGCCAGATGGGGCAAGAGACCCAGTACTTC.

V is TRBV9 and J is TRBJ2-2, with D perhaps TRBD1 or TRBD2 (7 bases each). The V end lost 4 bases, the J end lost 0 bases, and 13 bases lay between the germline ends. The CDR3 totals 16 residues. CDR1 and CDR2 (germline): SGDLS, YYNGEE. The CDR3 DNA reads TGTGCCAGCAGCCCAGGGGGGGCGGCGAACACCGGGGAGCTGTTTTTT. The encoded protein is CASSPGGAANTGELFF.

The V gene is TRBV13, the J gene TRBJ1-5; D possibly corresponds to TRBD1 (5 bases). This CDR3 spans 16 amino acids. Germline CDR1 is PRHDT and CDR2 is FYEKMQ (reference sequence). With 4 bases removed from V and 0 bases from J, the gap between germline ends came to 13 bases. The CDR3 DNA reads TGTGCCAGCAGCTCGGGGGGACTTTATAGCAATCAGCCCCAGCATTTT. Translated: CASSSGGLYSNQPQHF.

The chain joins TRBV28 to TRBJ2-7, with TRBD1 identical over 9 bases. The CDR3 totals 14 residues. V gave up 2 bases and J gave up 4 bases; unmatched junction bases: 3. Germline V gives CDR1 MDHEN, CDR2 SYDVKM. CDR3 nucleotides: TGTGCCAGCAGTTTAAGACAGGGGGGGTACGAGCAGTACTTC. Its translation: CASSLRQGGYEQYF.

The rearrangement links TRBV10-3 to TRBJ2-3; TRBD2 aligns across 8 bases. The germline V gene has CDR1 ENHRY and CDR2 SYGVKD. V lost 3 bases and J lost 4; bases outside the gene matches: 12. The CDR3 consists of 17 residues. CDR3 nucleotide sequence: TGTGCCATCAGTGACCTAGGACTAGCTGGTGACCCAGATACGCAGTATTTT. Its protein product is CAISDLGLAGDPDTQYF.